This T cell receptor beta chain derives from a study of OX40 agonist ivuxolimab in advanced cancers. Study details: Checkpoint inhibitors had been given previously to under 50% of patients.

Sequenced by immunoSEQ multiplex PCR; TCRdb stores in-frame clones only, minus some. The sample lists some 59,000 clones, 80% to 95% seen once, with 8.7% in the top ten. Turning to this clone: The antigen is undetermined. The same CDR3 arises from other DNA sequences in this sample as well.

Overall study findings and caveats: Not determined was the antigen specificity of the expanded peripheral T cells. Some of the nonresponding patients also showed low levels of normalized T-cell clonal expansion.

Per germline, CDR1 MDHEN and CDR2 SYDVKM. The CDR3 is 13 residues long. With 2 bases removed from V and 2 bases from J, the gap between germline ends came to 6 bases. This clonotype was sampled from an adult with an advanced solid tumor such as melanoma, head and neck, liver or kidney cancer. V is TRBV28 and J is TRBJ1-1, with D possibly being TRBD1 (5 bases). The source material was CD4+ or CD8+ T cells sorted from blood, sampled in a trial of the OX40 agonist ivuxolimab. CDR3 in amino acids: CASSLGGNTEAFF. CDR3 in DNA: TGTGCCAGCAGTTTAGGGGGTAACACTGAAGCTTTCTTT.